This T cell receptor (beta chain) stems from a study of beta chain features in type 1 diabetes. At the level of the study: Sorted cells, about 98,000,000 in number, were examined across all samples. Study-level findings and limits: Significant though moderate, a shortening of TCRB CDR3s appeared in all four CD4+ subsets of Type 1 diabetes patients. An over-representation of cells with high TCR expression could result from cDNA sequencing. The naive, central memory and Treg TCRB repertoires of patients appeared to be more similar to one another than those of healthy donors.

CDR3 length: 11 residues. Trimming cost V 2 bases and J 10 bases, with 9 bases left between them. Germline V gives CDR1 GTSNPN, CDR2 SVGIG (reference sequence). Expressed TCRB transcripts were sequenced because the isolated RNA had all been reverse transcribed beforehand. Sequenced by immunoSEQ multiplex PCR; TCRdb stores in-frame clones only, minus some. The sample lists 95,000 to 150,000 clones; roughly 15% were seen once. There was one heparinised blood draw per donor, averaging about 116 mL. A remark on this clone: Its target is not known.

The sample comprised central memory CD4+ T cells from blood. The sequence came from a man aged 30 to 39 with type 1 diabetes. The chain has TRBV30 and TRBJ2-1, with D uncertain. The CDR3 loop reads CAWSLADEQFF. The CDR3 DNA sequence: TGTGCCTGGAGTTTGGCGGACGAGCAGTTCTTC.